One and the same sample provided the 8 T cell receptor beta chains below, sequenced in a study of T-cell memory formation after mild COVID-19 (TCRdb year 2021). Libraries were built with 5' RACE. The sample was run on an Illumina NovaSeq 6000. The public reads were reprocessed in TCRdb via fastp at Q25 and MiXCR, keeping in-frame beta chains. Every entry covers one CDR3 protein and lists the most common genes and DNA from its rows. Here the sample has just over 200,000 distinct CDR3 sequences; around 9.1% occur a single time. The ten top clones hold approximately 3.3% of the sample. Sequencing was performed on PBMCs or a T cell subset sorted from them (not recorded which). The receptor source for this set is a man between 18 and 29 years old who had mild COVID-19 (a few samples of this study predate the infection). The sample titles of this study are shuffled in the database, so cell type and time point are left out; the donor was told from shared clones.

This clonotype has just a few counts. The chain couples TRBV5-1 to TRBJ1-1; 7 bases fit TRBD1. The CDR3 consists of 14 residues. The J segment lost 1 base and the V segment lost 3 bases, leaving 3 bases of the junction unmatched. Germline V lookup: CDR1 SGHRS, CDR2 YFSETQ. CDR3 DNA: TGCGCCAGCAGCTGGGGGACAGCGAACACTGAAGCTTTCTTT. This sequence encodes CASSWGTANTEAFF.

This clonotype was counted many times. The V gene is TRBV5-1, the J gene TRBJ1-1; D is possibly TRBD1 (5 bases). The CDR3 loop spans 13 amino acids. Between the trimmed V and J ends, which lost 5 bases and 1 base, there was a span of 9 bases. Germline CDR1 reads SGHRS; CDR2 reads YFSETQ. Here the CDR3 reads CASRQGANTEAFF. The DNA for the CDR3 is TGCGCCAGCAGGCAGGGAGCGAACACTGAAGCTTTCTTT.

V usage is TRBV18 and J usage is TRBJ1-5, with D tentatively TRBD1 (5 bases). The CDR3 sequence is 15 residues long. Germline-derived CDR1 and CDR2 are KGHSH and LQKENI. V lost 2 bases and J 2 bases, leaving 10 bases between the germline ends. CDR3 sequence reads: CASSPGGVGNQPQHF. CDR3 DNA sequence: TGTGCCAGCTCACCAGGGGGGGTCGGCAATCAGCCCCAGCATTTT.

CDR3 nucleotide sequence: TGTGCCAACAGTTCAGACTACCGTTACAATGAGCAGTTCTTC. Amino acid sequence: CANSSDYRYNEQFF. The chain couples TRBV4-2 to TRBJ2-1; a possible D gene is TRBD2 (5 bases). Per germline, CDR1 LGHNA and CDR2 YNFKEQ. The CDR3 covers 14 residues. The V end was cut by 10 bases, the J end by 4 bases, with 17 bases between.

This clonotype has a count of ten or more. The chain carries TRBV4-1 and TRBJ2-3; D unclear. The CDR3 consists of 15 residues. Germline V CDR1 and CDR2: MGHRA, YSYEKL. Trimming left V 0 bases short and J 6 bases short, with 13 bases between. The CDR3 protein is CASSQEWKGMDTQYF. Written as DNA, the CDR3 is TGCGCCAGCAGCCAAGAATGGAAAGGGATGGATACGCAGTATTTT.

The chain joins TRBV20-1 to TRBJ2-3, with D possibly TRBD2 on 5 matching bases. Germline CDR1 DFQATT, CDR2 SNEGSKA (reference sequence). V lost 4 bases and J lost 1, with 9 bases in between. CDR3 length: 13 residues. This CDR3 is CSATPGGTDTQYF. The CDR3 DNA is TGCAGTGCTACACCCGGGGGCACAGATACGCAGTATTTT.

CDR3 loop: CASSQGPGSGGGSSYEQYF. The CDR3 nucleotides read TGCGCCAGCAGCCAAGGCCCAGGTAGCGGGGGGGGAAGCTCCTACGAGCAGTACTTC. This chain links TRBV4-1 with TRBJ2-7; 11 nucleotides match TRBD2. This CDR3 comprises 19 residues. Germline V lookup: CDR1 MGHRA, CDR2 YSYEKL. J was trimmed by 0 bases and V by 1 base; bases with no gene match: 11.

For the CDR3, the DNA is TGTGCCAGCAGTTACGGTGGAGGAAACAATTCACCCCTCCACTTT. Its translation is CASSYGGGNNSPLHF. The V call is TRBV6-5, the J call TRBJ1-6; no firm D call. Trimming shortened V by 2 bases and J by 7 bases, and 12 bases separated the two germline ends. The CDR3 consists of 15 residues. Germline V CDR1 and CDR2: MNHEY, SVGAGI.